This TCR beta chain stems from a study of OX40 agonist ivuxolimab in advanced cancers. On cycle 4 day 1 and cycle 7 day 1, as well as at baseline, blood was sampled. The ends lost 5 bases at V and 0 bases at J; junction bases unmatched: 3. Germline V gene sequence: CDR1 LNHDA, CDR2 SQIVND (reference sequence). The CDR3 covers 15 residues. As regards this clone: Its antigen is currently unknown.

Study-wide results and caveats: Among T cells, CD8+ cells averaged more expanded clones than CD4+ cells.

Profiling relied on immunoSEQ multiplex PCR, and the TCRdb table lists in-frame clones only, not all of them. The repertoire holds almost 65,000 clones, with about 83% as singletons. The chain combines TRBV19 with TRBJ1-4; 7 nucleotides match TRBD1. The sample consisted of CD4+ or CD8+ T cells sorted from blood, taken in a trial of the OX40 agonist ivuxolimab. This TCR came from an adult with an advanced solid tumor such as melanoma, head and neck, liver or kidney cancer. CDR3 amino acids: CASSDDRATNEKLFF. The CDR3 DNA is TGTGCCAGTAGTGACGACAGGGCAACTAATGAAAAACTGTTTTTT.